These T cell receptor beta chains were read from a single sample in a study of T cells in Graves' hyperthyroidism and ophthalmopathy. TCRdb independently ran MiXCR on the multiplex PCR reads; one entry per CDR3 protein. This table has about 700,000 distinct CDR3 sequences, less than 45% appearing once. The sample comprised peripheral blood or thyroid tissue (not recorded which). These TCRs come from an adult man with Graves' disease, either hyperthyroidism or ophthalmopathy (not recorded which). CDR3s include the opening cysteine and the closing phenylalanine or tryptophan. The D gene is left open where the match is weak. Clone sizes are given selectively: once, few, many, or a class where the clone is expanded.

V: TRBV10-3
D: TRBD1
length: 17
J: TRBJ2-6
size: .
CDR3: CAISDGQGGSGANVLTF
DNA: TGTGCCATCAGTGACGGACAGGGCGGCTCTGGGGCCAACGTCCTGACTTTC

V: TRBV2
D: .
length: 14
J: TRBJ1-6
size: many
CDR3: CASSVEHLNSPLHF
DNA: TGTGCCAGCAGTGTGGAACATCTGAATTCACCCCTCCACTTT

V: TRBV7-8
D: .
length: 16
J: TRBJ1-6
size: .
CDR3: CASSLWGGRSNSPLHF
DNA: TGTGCCAGCAGTTTATGGGGGGGCAGGAGTAATTCACCCCTCCACTTT

V: TRBV2
D: .
length: 12
J: TRBJ1-2
size: .
CDR3: CASKDSNYGYTF
DNA: TGTGCCAGCAAAGACAGCAACTATGGCTACACCTTC

V: TRBV15
D: .
length: 17
J: TRBJ1-4
size: .
CDR3: CATSRDRGWSTNEKLFF
DNA: TGTGCCACCAGCAGAGATAGAGGGTGGTCAACTAATGAAAAACTGTTTTTT

V: TRBV7-6
D: .
length: 13
J: TRBJ1-1
size: many
CDR3: CASSLGAGSEAFF
DNA: TGTGCCAGCAGCTTAGGGGCCGGCTCTGAAGCTTTCTTT

V: TRBV10-2
D: .
length: 13
J: TRBJ2-5
size: .
CDR3: CASSDQVQETQYW
DNA: TGCGCCAGCAGTGATCAGGTCCAAGAGACCCAGTACTGG

V: TRBV7-9
D: TRBD1
length: 15
J: TRBJ2-5
size: .
CDR3: CASSLRGTATETQYF
DNA: TGTGCCAGCAGCTTACGAGGGACAGCGACAGAGACCCAGTACTTC

V: TRBV7-9
D: TRBD1
length: 16
J: TRBJ2-5
size: .
CDR3: CASSPPDLGTGETQYF
DNA: TGTGCCAGCAGCCCGCCTGATCTCGGGACAGGGGAGACCCAGTACTTC

V: TRBV7-2
D: TRBD1
length: 17
J: TRBJ2-7
size: .
CDR3: CASSLALRDRGDYEQYF
DNA: TGTGCCAGCAGCTTAGCTCTCCGGGACAGGGGGGACTACGAGCAGTACTTC

V: TRBV7-8
D: .
length: 14
J: TRBJ1-4
size: many
CDR3: CASSLHNRAEKLFF
DNA: TGTGCCAGCAGCTTACACAACCGAGCCGAAAAACTGTTTTTT

V: TRBV9
D: TRBD1
length: 16
J: TRBJ2-5
size: few
CDR3: CASSQEGQGYQETQYF
DNA: TGTGCCAGCAGCCAAGAGGGACAGGGGTACCAAGAGACCCAGTACTTC

V: TRBV7-7
D: .
length: 13
J: TRBJ1-1
size: many
CDR3: CASSAERNTEAFF
DNA: TGTGCTAGCAGCGCCGAAAGGAACACTGAAGCTTTCTTT

V: TRBV25-1
D: .
length: 14
J: TRBJ1-2
size: .
CDR3: CASSYSRDNYGYTF
DNA: TGTGCCAGCAGTTACTCGAGGGATAACTATGGCTACACCTTC

V: TRBV7-9
D: .
length: 14
J: TRBJ1-1
size: .
CDR3: CASSLIVEVPEAFF
DNA: TGTGCCAGCAGCTTAATTGTAGAGGTCCCTGAAGCTTTCTTT

V: TRBV24-1
D: .
length: 13
J: TRBJ1-2
size: few
CDR3: CATSDRTRDGYTF
DNA: TGTGCCACCAGTGATAGGACCCGGGATGGCTACACCTTC

V: TRBV7-8
D: .
length: 15
J: TRBJ1-6
size: many
CDR3: CASSLRSGRNSPLHF
DNA: TGTGCCAGCAGCTTAAGATCGGGGCGGAATTCACCCCTCCACTTT

V: TRBV20-1
D: TRBD2
length: 14
J: TRBJ2-7
size: many
CDR3: CSARFPSGSDEQYF
DNA: TGCAGTGCTAGGTTCCCTAGCGGATCAGATGAGCAGTACTTC

V: TRBV7-9
D: TRBD1
length: 19
J: TRBJ2-7
size: .
CDR3: CASSQSHSMGQVWPYEQYF
DNA: TGCGCCAGCAGCCAGTCCCACTCCATGGGACAGGTTTGGCCCTACGAGCAGTACTTC

V: TRBV24-1
D: TRBD1
length: 15
J: TRBJ1-2
size: many
CDR3: CATSDPRTGDYGYTF
DNA: TGTGCCACCAGTGATCCCAGGACAGGGGACTATGGCTACACCTTC

V: TRBV19
D: .
length: 13
J: TRBJ1-5
size: few
CDR3: CASRGSPLEPQHF
DNA: TGTGCCAGTAGAGGCAGTCCGTTGGAGCCCCAGCATTTT

V: TRBV7-9
D: .
length: 15
J: TRBJ1-1
size: many
CDR3: CASSRPPGHNTEAFF
DNA: TGTGCCAGCAGCCGCCCACCGGGACATAACACTGAAGCTTTCTTT

V: TRBV9
D: .
length: 14
J: TRBJ1-2
size: few
CDR3: CASSVSRKNYGYTF
DNA: TGTGCCAGCAGCGTAAGCAGGAAAAACTATGGCTACACCTTC

V: TRBV20-1
D: .
length: 11
J: TRBJ1-5
size: .
CDR3: CSASVDETQHF
DNA: TGCAGTGCTAGCGTAGACGAGACCCAGCATTTT

V: TRBV7-6
D: .
length: 14
J: TRBJ2-7
size: many
CDR3: CASSVRRLTYEQYF
DNA: TGTGCCAGCAGCGTAAGGCGGCTAACCTACGAGCAGTACTTC

V: TRBV11-1
D: .
length: 12
J: TRBJ1-5
size: .
CDR3: CAREGPNQPQHF
DNA: TGTGCTAGAGAAGGGCCCAATCAGCCCCAGCATTTT

V: TRBV7-9
D: .
length: 13
J: TRBJ2-7
size: many
CDR3: CASSLALVDEQYF
DNA: TGTGCCAGCAGCTTAGCCCTCGTTGACGAGCAGTACTTC

V: TRBV7-3
D: TRBD1
length: 14
J: TRBJ1-6
size: .
CDR3: CASSLQGARTPLHF
DNA: TGTGCCAGCAGCCTACAGGGGGCGAGGACACCCCTCCACTTT

V: TRBV10-3
D: .
length: 16
J: TRBJ1-1
size: .
CDR3: CAISESGRERSTEAFF
DNA: TGTGCCATCAGTGAGTCGGGCAGGGAAAGGAGCACTGAAGCTTTCTTT

V: TRBV7-3
D: .
length: 15
J: TRBJ1-4
size: .
CDR3: CASSQENRVVEKLFF
DNA: TGTGCCAGCAGCCAAGAAAACAGGGTGGTTGAAAAACTGTTTTTT

V: TRBV12-3/TRBV12-4
D: .
length: 15
J: TRBJ2-6
size: .
CDR3: CASSPGIAGANVLTF
DNA: TGTGCCAGCAGTCCAGGGATAGCTGGGGCCAACGTCCTGACTTTC

V: TRBV7-9
D: .
length: 14
J: TRBJ1-6
size: few
CDR3: CASSQDISNSPLHF
DNA: TGTGCCAGCAGCCAAGACATCAGTAATTCACCCCTCCACTTT

V: TRBV12-3/TRBV12-4
D: .
length: 15
J: TRBJ2-5
size: few
CDR3: CASSLAGKGQETQYF
DNA: TGTGCCAGCAGTTTAGCGGGGAAGGGGCAAGAGACCCAGTACTTC

V: TRBV2
D: TRBD2
length: 16
J: TRBJ2-2
size: many
CDR3: CASRRTSGRTGGELFF
DNA: TGTGCCAGCAGGCGGACTAGCGGGAGAACGGGCGGGGAGCTGTTTTTT

V: TRBV2
D: .
length: 17
J: TRBJ2-7
size: .
CDR3: CASSDPPEQALSYEQYF
DNA: TGTGCCAGCAGTGACCCGCCTGAACAGGCCCTATCCTACGAGCAGTACTTC

V: TRBV9
D: .
length: 16
J: TRBJ1-1
size: few
CDR3: CASSVGSQGFGTEAFF
DNA: TGTGCCAGCAGCGTAGGGTCCCAGGGGTTCGGCACTGAAGCTTTCTTT

V: TRBV12-3/TRBV12-4
D: .
length: 14
J: TRBJ2-7
size: .
CDR3: CASSEFKALIEQYF
DNA: TGTGCCAGCAGTGAATTTAAGGCACTCATCGAGCAGTACTTC

V: TRBV6-5
D: TRBD1
length: 14
J: TRBJ1-1
size: many
CDR3: CAIRDRDRGAEAFF
DNA: TGTGCCATCAGGGACCGGGACAGGGGCGCTGAAGCTTTCTTT

V: TRBV7-2
D: TRBD1
length: 14
J: TRBJ1-6
size: many
CDR3: CASSFQGAGSPLHF
DNA: TGTGCCAGCAGCTTTCAGGGGGCCGGGTCACCCCTCCACTTT

V: TRBV24-1
D: .
length: 13
J: TRBJ2-3
size: .
CDR3: CATSDLYTDTQYF
DNA: TGTGCCACCAGTGATTTATACACAGATACGCAGTATTTT

V: TRBV6-6
D: .
length: 16
J: TRBJ1-5
size: few
CDR3: CASSRSGISSNQPQHF
DNA: TGTGCCAGCAGTCGTTCAGGGATATCGAGCAATCAGCCCCAGCATTTT

V: TRBV9
D: .
length: 14
J: TRBJ1-2
size: many
CDR3: CASSVEGTNYGYTF
DNA: TGTGCCAGCAGCGTAGAAGGGACGAACTATGGCTACACCTTC

V: TRBV7-9
D: .
length: 15
J: TRBJ2-7
size: .
CDR3: CASHPLGSMPSEQYF
DNA: TGTGCCAGCCATCCCCTGGGTTCTATGCCATCCGAGCAGTACTTC

V: TRBV20-1
D: TRBD2
length: 13
J: TRBJ2-7
size: .
CDR3: CSPLTSGPYEQYF
DNA: TGCAGTCCGCTAACTAGCGGTCCCTACGAGCAGTACTTC

V: TRBV9
D: .
length: 12
J: TRBJ1-2
size: many
CDR3: CASSVGMRGYTF
DNA: TGTGCCAGCAGCGTAGGGATGCGGGGCTACACCTTC

V: TRBV7-8
D: .
length: 13
J: TRBJ2-7
size: .
CDR3: CASSLDTANEQYF
DNA: TGTGCCAGCAGCTTAGATACGGCAAACGAGCAGTACTTC

V: TRBV25-1
D: .
length: 12
J: TRBJ1-1
size: .
CDR3: CARPGSNTEAFF
DNA: TGTGCCAGGCCGGGAAGTAACACTGAAGCTTTCTTT

V: TRBV7-9
D: .
length: 15
J: TRBJ1-1
size: .
CDR3: CASSWIRVKNTEAFF
DNA: TGTGCCAGCAGCTGGATCAGGGTCAAGAACACTGAAGCTTTCTTT

V: TRBV30
D: .
length: 13
J: TRBJ1-5
size: .
CDR3: CAWSEAPNQPQHF
DNA: TGTGCCTGGAGTGAGGCTCCGAATCAGCCCCAGCATTTT

V: TRBV29-1
D: .
length: 13
J: TRBJ1-2
size: many
CDR3: CSVEPLGGYGYTF
DNA: TGCAGCGTTGAGCCCTTAGGGGGGTATGGCTACACCTTC

V: TRBV7-9
D: .
length: 12
J: TRBJ1-2
size: few
CDR3: CASSFVTYGYTF
DNA: TGTGCCAGCAGTTTCGTGACGTATGGCTACACCTTC

V: TRBV9
D: TRBD2
length: 14
J: TRBJ2-7
size: .
CDR3: CASSPGTSGRLQYF
DNA: TGTGCCAGCAGCCCCGGGACTAGCGGGAGGTTGCAGTACTTC

V: TRBV20-1
D: .
length: 13
J: TRBJ2-5
size: many
CDR3: CSARAGFQETQYF
DNA: TGCAGTGCTAGAGCGGGGTTCCAAGAGACCCAGTACTTC